These T cell receptor beta chains were read from a single sample in a study of OX40 agonist ivuxolimab in advanced cancers. Using immunoSEQ multiplex PCR, the repertoire was profiled, and TCRdb retains in-frame clones only, with some absent. This sample has roughly 65,000 clones, with around 85% found just once. The sample here was CD4+ or CD8+ T cells sorted from blood, taken in a trial of the OX40 agonist ivuxolimab. All receptors derive from an adult with an advanced solid tumor such as melanoma, head and neck, liver or kidney cancer. The CDR3 runs from the conserved cysteine through the conserved F or W. The D gene is left open where the match is weak. Rows give clone size only sometimes, using once, few, many, or a class for an expanded clone.

size,V,J,D,DNA,CDR3
-,TRBV7-2,TRBJ2-5,TRBD2,TGTGCCAGCAGCCCGGGACTAGCGAACCAAGAGACCCAGTACTTC,CASSPGLANQETQYF
-,TRBV7-9,TRBJ2-1,TRBD2,TGTGCCAGCAGCTTTGTAGCGGGAGAACGCAATGAGCAGTTCTTC,CASSFVAGERNEQFF
-,TRBV7-2,TRBJ2-7,TRBD2,TGTGCCAGCAGCACACCACGCCGGACTAGCGGGCAATACGAGCAGTACTTC,CASSTPRRTSGQYEQYF
-,TRBV25-1,TRBJ2-2,-,TGTGCCAGCACAGACGAAAACACCGGGGAGCTGTTTTTT,CASTDENTGELFF
-,TRBV27,TRBJ2-3,-,TGTGCCAGCAGTTTATCGCCGAGGGGTACGCAGTATTTT,CASSLSPRGTQYF
-,TRBV4-1,TRBJ2-3,TRBD2,TGCGCCAGCAGCCAAAGACCGGGACTAGCGGGAGGGGTCGATACGCAGTATTTT,CASSQRPGLAGGVDTQYF
-,TRBV7-2,TRBJ1-1,-,TGTGCCAGCAGCTTCGTGAACACTGAAGCTTTCTTT,CASSFVNTEAFF
-,TRBV18,TRBJ1-4,-,TGTGCCAGCTCACCAAGTCAGGCGTTTAATGAAAAACTGTTTTTT,CASSPSQAFNEKLFF
-,TRBV5-1,TRBJ2-1,TRBD2,TGCGCCAGCAGCTCAAGCGGGAGTTCAATCCATGAGCAGTTCTTC,CASSSSGSSIHEQFF
few,TRBV18,TRBJ2-2,-,TGTGCCAGCTCACCACCGGGTTGGGAAACCACCGGGGAGCTGTTTTTT,CASSPPGWETTGELFF
-,TRBV4-1,TRBJ1-4,-,TGCGCCAGCAGCCCCTCGAGGGGTTTCCTGTTTTTT,CASSPSRGFLFF
-,TRBV28,TRBJ2-1,TRBD2,TGTGCCAGCAGTTTCCTTTCCGGGACTAGCGGGACATACAATGAGCAGTTCTTC,CASSFLSGTSGTYNEQFF
-,TRBV5-1,TRBJ1-2,-,TGCGCCAGCAGCTTGGACGGCAGGGAGGATGGCTACACCTTC,CASSLDGREDGYTF
few,TRBV5-1,TRBJ2-2,-,TGCGCCAGCAGCCCCATGGGAGGGGGAGTTGACACCGGGGAGCTGTTTTTT,CASSPMGGGVDTGELFF
once,TRBV28,TRBJ2-4,-,TGTGCCAGCAGCCCCTTAGTTGGAAACATTCAGTACTTC,CASSPLVGNIQYF
once,TRBV5-1,TRBJ2-1,-,TGCGCCAGCCGGGACAACTCCTACAATGAGCAGTTCTTC,CASRDNSYNEQFF
once,TRBV7-9,TRBJ1-2,-,TGTGCCAGCAGCTATACCGGGACGGCCTATGGCTACACCTTC,CASSYTGTAYGYTF
-,TRBV2,TRBJ2-3,-,TGTGCCAGCAGTGAATCCGGGTTACGCACAGATACGCAGTATTTT,CASSESGLRTDTQYF
few,TRBV6-5,TRBJ2-1,-,TGTGCCAGCAGTTACTCGGGGGGCCCGGGGTATGAGCAGTTCTTC,CASSYSGGPGYEQFF
-,TRBV5-4,TRBJ2-7,TRBD1,TGTGCCAGCAGCACGACAGGGGGCTACGAGCAGTACTTC,CASSTTGGYEQYF
-,TRBV6-4,TRBJ2-1,TRBD2,TGTGCCAGCAGTCCGAGGGCTAGCGGGGGGGATGAGCAGTTCTTC,CASSPRASGGDEQFF
once,TRBV5-1,TRBJ2-7,TRBD2,TGCGCCAGCAGCTTTAGCGGGAGAAGATTTTACGAGCAGTACTTC,CASSFSGRRFYEQYF
-,TRBV9,TRBJ2-2,TRBD1,TGTGCCGGCAGCGCGCAGGGGGCGCGCACCGGGGAGCTGTTTTTT,CAGSAQGARTGELFF
-,TRBV18,TRBJ2-5,-,TGTGCCAGCTCACCGGGAAGAGAGACCCAGTACTTC,CASSPGRETQYF
-,TRBV11-1,TRBJ2-1,-,TGTGCCAGCAGCTTAAATCCGACGAATGAGCAGTTCTTC,CASSLNPTNEQFF
-,TRBV7-9,TRBJ2-1,TRBD2,TGTGCCAGCAGCTTAGAACTAGCGGCCTACAATGAGCAGTTCTTC,CASSLELAAYNEQFF
once,TRBV6-5,TRBJ1-5,-,TGTGCCGCCGGGCGGAGCAATCAGCCCCAGCATTTT,CAAGRSNQPQHF
-,TRBV5-8,TRBJ2-2,-,TGTGCCAGCAGCGCCCTAACGGGACTTTATAACACCGGGGAGCTGTTTTTT,CASSALTGLYNTGELFF
-,TRBV30,TRBJ1-2,-,TGTGCCTGGGGGGGGGCGTATGGCTACACCTTC,CAWGGAYGYTF
-,TRBV15,TRBJ2-7,TRBD2,TGTGCCACCAGCAGAGACCTAGCGGGAGGCGCGTTCTTC,CATSRDLAGGAFF
-,TRBV21-1,TRBJ2-5,-,TGTGCCAGCAGAAAAAAGGGGAGCGGGCGGACTCAAGAGACCCAGTACTTC,CASRKKGSGRTQETQYF
-,TRBV14,TRBJ2-1,-,TGTGCCAGCAGGCTAACTCTTTACAATGAGCAGTTCTTC,CASRLTLYNEQFF
-,TRBV2,TRBJ2-3,TRBD1,TGTGCCAGCAGGGCCGGGACAGTTTATCCAGATACGCAGTATTTT,CASRAGTVYPDTQYF
-,TRBV15,TRBJ2-5,TRBD2,TGTGCCACCAGCAGGACATCGACTAGCGGGGGTCAAGAGACCCAGTACTTC,CATSRTSTSGGQETQYF
-,TRBV30,TRBJ2-1,TRBD2,TGTGCCTGGAGTGGGTTCAGCGGGATCGCTTACAATGAGCAGTTCTTC,CAWSGFSGIAYNEQFF
-,TRBV11-3,TRBJ2-1,TRBD2,TGTGCCAGCAGCTTACACGGGGCGGGAGAGAATGAGCAGTTCTTC,CASSLHGAGENEQFF
few,TRBV2,TRBJ2-5,-,TGTGCCAGCAGTGAAGGGCCGAGTGAGACCCAGTACTTC,CASSEGPSETQYF
-,TRBV5-8,TRBJ2-2,-,TGTGCCAGCAGCTTCGGGGGACCGAACACCGGGGAGCTGTTTTTT,CASSFGGPNTGELFF
-,TRBV28,TRBJ1-4,TRBD1,TGTGCCAGCTTCGGGACAGCTAATGAAAAACTGTTTTTT,CASFGTANEKLFF
-,TRBV2,TRBJ2-6,-,TGTGCCAGCAGTGAAGCGTTTAGGGGGACTGGGGCCAACGTCCTGACTTTC,CASSEAFRGTGANVLTF
few,TRBV28,TRBJ1-2,-,TGTGCCAGCGGCGGTTGGCGAGCGGGTGGCTACACCTTC,CASGGWRAGGYTF
-,TRBV11-2,TRBJ2-6,-,TGTGCCAGTAGGTCGGTCTCTGGGGCCAACGTCCTGACTTTC,CASRSVSGANVLTF
-,TRBV5-6,TRBJ2-1,TRBD2,TGTGCCAGCAGCCGACAGCCGGGGGGTAACAATGAGCAGTTCTTC,CASSRQPGGNNEQFF
-,TRBV7-2,TRBJ2-7,TRBD1,TGTGCCAGCAGAGACAGGGGAGGTTCTGGATACGAGCAGTACTTC,CASRDRGGSGYEQYF
-,TRBV4-1,TRBJ2-1,TRBD2,TGCGCCAGCAGCCAGGCAGCGGGAGGGTTCGATGAGCAGTTCTTC,CASSQAAGGFDEQFF
few,TRBV28,TRBJ2-7,TRBD2,TGTGCCAGCAGTTTGGGGGGGACGGTCGCCTACGAGCAGTACTTC,CASSLGGTVAYEQYF
-,TRBV5-1,TRBJ2-1,-,TGCGCCAGCAGCACTCCGGCGGGTGAGCAGTTCTTC,CASSTPAGEQFF
-,TRBV27,TRBJ2-5,-,TGTGCCAGCATATCCTCACCGAAGGCACCCCAAGAGACCCAGTACTTC,CASISSPKAPQETQYF
-,TRBV6-6,TRBJ1-2,-,TGTGCCAGCAGTTGGGGGCTGAAGACGGACTATGGCTACACCTTC,CASSWGLKTDYGYTF
-,TRBV19,TRBJ2-1,TRBD2,TGTGCCAGTACCCTAGCGGGAGCGGGGCCAGCGGTTCTCGAGCAGTTCTTC,CASTLAGAGPAVLEQFF
few,TRBV5-1,TRBJ1-2,-,TGCGCCAGCGGGGGAGTCAGCTATGGCTACACCTTC,CASGGVSYGYTF
once,TRBV23-1,TRBJ2-7,-,TGCGCCAGCAGTCAATCTGACTACGAGCAGTACTTC,CASSQSDYEQYF
-,TRBV9,TRBJ2-1,-,TGTGCCAGCAGCGTAGGGATGGTAGCCGAGCAGTTCTTC,CASSVGMVAEQFF